This TCR beta chain is from a study of CXCR3-negative and CXCR3-positive naive CD8 T cells. Study conclusions and caveats: The study found more hydrophobic TRB CDR3s in CXCR3-positive naive cells than in CXCR3-negative naive cells. Naive subsets were similarly diverse, while memory CD8+ repertoires were much less diverse. Similar TRBV-TRBJ usage characterized naive CXCR3-negative and CXCR3-positive cells; memory cells differed.

As regards this clonotype: Antigen: not known.

Libraries were UMI-labeled 5' RACE TRB cDNA. TCRdb re-called the 5' RACE reads, yielding one record per CDR3 amino acid sequence without DNA. This sample's table has about 120,000 distinct CDR3 sequences. CDR1 is MDHEN, CDR2 SYDVKM, per germline. The CDR3 spans 14 residues. Sequencing was performed on naive CXCR3- CD8+ T cells from blood. Noted subset: CD45RO-CCR7+CD27+CD95- naive CD8+ T cells lacking CXCR3 (TNR3-). The chain employs TRBV28 and TRBJ1-5. This TCR was recovered from a human donor in good health. Some clones in this sample may be carry-over from other donors' samples. The CDR3 region is CASSPARSNQPQHF.